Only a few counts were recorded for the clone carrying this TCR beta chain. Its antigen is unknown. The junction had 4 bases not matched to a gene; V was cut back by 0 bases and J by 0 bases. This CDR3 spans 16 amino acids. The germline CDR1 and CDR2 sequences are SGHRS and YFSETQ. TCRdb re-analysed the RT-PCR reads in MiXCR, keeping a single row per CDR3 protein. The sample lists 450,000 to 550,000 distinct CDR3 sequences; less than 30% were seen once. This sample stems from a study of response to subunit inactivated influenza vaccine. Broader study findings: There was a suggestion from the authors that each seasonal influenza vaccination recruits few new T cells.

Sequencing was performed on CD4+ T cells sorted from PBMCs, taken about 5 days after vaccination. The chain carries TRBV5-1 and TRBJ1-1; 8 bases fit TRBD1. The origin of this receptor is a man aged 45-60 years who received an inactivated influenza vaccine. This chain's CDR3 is CASSLGTGNMNTEAFF. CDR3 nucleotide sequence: TGCGCCAGCAGCTTGGGGACAGGGAACATGAACACTGAAGCTTTCTTT. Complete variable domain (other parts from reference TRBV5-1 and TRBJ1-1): KAGVTQTPRYLIKTRGQQVTLSCSPISGHRSVSWYQQTPGQGLQFLFEYFSETQRNKGNFPGRFSGRQFSNSRSEMNVSTLELGDSALYLCASSLGTGNMNTEAFFGQGTRLTVV.